A selection of T cell receptor beta chains follows, all from one sample in a study of control samples from healthy donors and cancer patients. Produced via immunoSEQ multiplex PCR; TCRdb's table is partial and in-frame only. Found here are approximately 190,000 clones; the top ten clones hold roughly 2%. Material for sequencing was blood. These TCRs come from a woman in her twenties or thirties in good health. The CDR3 runs from the conserved cysteine through the conserved F or W. A D gene is named only where the DNA matches it firmly.

j_call	v_call	d_call	cdr3_aa	cdr3_nt
TRBJ2-7	TRBV28	-	CASSSVWLAKYEQYF	TGTGCCAGCAGTTCTGTATGGCTAGCGAAGTACGAGCAGTACTTC
TRBJ2-6	TRBV6-5	-	CASSTGYSGANVLTF	TGTGCCAGCAGCACCGGCTACTCTGGGGCCAACGTCCTGACTTTC
TRBJ1-3	TRBV4-2	-	CASSQEGNRGTGNTIYF	TGTGCCAGCAGCCAAGAAGGGAATAGGGGAACAGGAAACACCATATATTTT
TRBJ2-4	TRBV18	-	CASSPGFGGSGKNIQYF	TGTGCCAGCTCACCAGGCTTCGGAGGGTCCGGCAAAAACATTCAGTACTTC
TRBJ2-7	TRBV27	TRBD1	CASSGRTGRNEQYF	TGTGCCAGCAGTGGGCGGACAGGGCGGAACGAGCAGTACTTC
TRBJ2-7	TRBV6-6	-	CASGLGGRFHEQYF	TGTGCCAGCGGTCTGGGGGGGCGGTTCCACGAGCAGTACTTC
TRBJ2-7	TRBV3-1/TRBV3-2	-	CASSQIPGAPYEQYF	TGTGCCAGCAGCCAGATCCCCGGGGCCCCCTACGAGCAGTACTTC
TRBJ1-1	TRBV29-1	-	CSVGSPLLAFF	TGCAGCGTTGGGTCACCACTACTAGCTTTCTTT
TRBJ2-7	TRBV9	TRBD2	CASSVAGGPYEQYF	TGTGCCAGCAGCGTAGCGGGGGGGCCCTACGAGCAGTACTTC
TRBJ1-2	TRBV4-1	TRBD1	CASSHAGGPNYGYTF	TGCGCCAGCAGCCACGCAGGGGGGCCTAACTATGGCTACACCTTC
TRBJ2-3	TRBV29-1	-	CSADPPGDTQYF	TGCAGCGCAGACCCCCCTGGGGATACGCAGTATTTT
TRBJ1-6	TRBV19	-	CASSATGYNSPLHF	TGTGCCAGTAGTGCGACGGGTTATAATTCACCCCTCCACTTT
TRBJ1-3	TRBV9	-	CAGSVDLGNTIYF	TGTGCCGGCAGCGTAGACCTTGGAAACACCATATATTTT
TRBJ1-4	TRBV14	-	CASSRTWDRKTPTNEKLFF	TGTGCCAGCAGCCGGACCTGGGACCGAAAAACTCCAACTAATGAAAAACTGTTTTTT
TRBJ2-1	TRBV5-1	-	CASSLVGGSYNEQFF	TGCGCCAGCAGCTTGGTCGGAGGGTCCTACAATGAGCAGTTCTTC
TRBJ2-1	TRBV4-3	-	CASSQFPENEQFF	TGCGCCAGCAGCCAATTCCCTGAGAATGAGCAGTTCTTC
TRBJ1-6	TRBV27	-	CASSLGPGSNSPLHF	TGTGCCAGCAGTTTAGGGCCAGGCTCTAATTCACCCCTCCACTTT
TRBJ1-3	TRBV5-1	-	CASRDQDSGNTIYF	TGCGCCAGCCGAGACCAGGACTCTGGAAACACCATATATTTT
TRBJ2-4	TRBV9	TRBD2	CASGAGGITDIQYF	TGTGCCAGCGGGGCGGGGGGAATTACGGACATTCAGTACTTC
TRBJ1-6	TRBV7-2	-	CASSLEPNSPLHF	TGTGCCAGCAGCTTAGAGCCTAATTCACCCCTCCACTTT
TRBJ1-2	TRBV2	-	CASIPSVRTTALISYGYTF	TGTGCCAGCATTCCGTCCGTAAGGACCACCGCTCTTATTAGCTATGGCTACACCTTC
TRBJ1-1	TRBV19	TRBD1	CASSTDRGGNTEAFF	TGTGCCAGTAGTACCGACAGGGGAGGGAACACTGAAGCTTTCTTT
TRBJ1-2	TRBV23-1	-	CASSQLAGTSGGYTF	TGCGCCAGCAGTCAATTGGCCGGGACCTCTGGGGGCTACACCTTC
TRBJ1-1	TRBV11-2	TRBD1	CASSLGGTAREAFF	TGTGCCAGCAGCTTAGGTGGGACAGCTAGAGAAGCTTTCTTT
TRBJ2-4	TRBV15	TRBD2	CATSRDPGLVYIQYF	TGTGCCACCAGCAGAGACCCGGGACTAGTCTACATTCAGTACTTC
TRBJ2-1	TRBV20-1	-	CIGTDYNEQFF	TGCATCGGGACTGACTACAATGAGCAGTTCTTC
TRBJ1-2	TRBV6-6	-	CASSSSGSYGYTF	TGTGCCAGCAGTTCCTCAGGGTCCTATGGCTACACCTTC
TRBJ2-3	TRBV3-1/TRBV3-2	-	CASSHADTQYF	TGTGCCAGCAGCCACGCGGATACGCAGTATTTT
TRBJ1-2	TRBV5-1	-	CASSLQQGHYGYTF	TGCGCCAGCAGCTTGCAGCAGGGGCACTATGGCTACACCTTC
TRBJ1-2	TRBV19	-	CASSMVSGRGGYTF	TGTGCCAGTAGTATGGTTTCCGGTCGCGGTGGCTACACCTTC
TRBJ2-3	TRBV6-2/TRBV6-3	TRBD2	CASSYGTSGDTDTQYF	TGTGCCAGCAGTTATGGGACTAGCGGGGACACAGATACGCAGTATTTT
TRBJ1-3	TRBV4-1	-	CASSQWGVGSGNTIYF	TGCGCCAGCAGCCAATGGGGGGTCGGCTCTGGAAACACCATATATTTT
TRBJ2-7	TRBV7-9	-	CASSPQEFYEQYF	TGTGCCAGCAGCCCTCAGGAATTCTACGAGCAGTACTTC
TRBJ1-2	TRBV7-9	-	CASSLDSWQGYYGYTF	TGTGCCAGCAGCTTGGATTCTTGGCAGGGATACTATGGCTACACCTTC
TRBJ2-7	TRBV3-1/TRBV3-2	-	CASSQESGGSRFYEQYF	TGTGCCAGCAGCCAAGAATCTGGGGGATCCCGATTCTACGAGCAGTACTTC
TRBJ1-6	TRBV28	-	CAESQGDYNSPLHF	TGTGCCGAGTCACAGGGTGACTATAATTCACCCCTCCACTTT
TRBJ1-3	TRBV7-9	-	CASSLRNTIYF	TGTGCCAGCAGCTTACGAAACACCATATATTTT
TRBJ2-2	TRBV12-2	-	CASRLASGGDTGELFF	TGTGCAAGTCGCTTAGCATCCGGGGGCGATACCGGGGAGCTGTTTTTT
TRBJ1-1	TRBV27	TRBD1	CASSLSGRGSTEAFF	TGTGCCAGCAGTTTATCGGGCAGGGGGAGCACTGAAGCTTTCTTT
TRBJ1-2	TRBV29-1	-	CSVSDRGGYTF	TGCAGCGTCTCGGACCGGGGAGGCTACACCTTC
TRBJ2-7	TRBV4-2	TRBD2	CASSLSSTSGGLTYEQYF	TGTGCCAGCAGCCTATCCTCCACTAGCGGGGGCCTAACCTACGAGCAGTACTTC
TRBJ1-2	TRBV11-2	-	CASSSTLGVYPYGYTF	TGTGCCAGCAGCTCTACTCTAGGGGTTTACCCCTATGGCTACACCTTC
TRBJ2-5	TRBV3-1/TRBV3-2	TRBD2	CASSQKPSGGYQETQYF	TGTGCCAGCAGCCAAAAGCCTAGCGGGGGGTACCAAGAGACCCAGTACTTC
TRBJ1-2	TRBV29-1	-	CSVNGMDGYTF	TGCAGCGTAAATGGAATGGATGGCTACACCTTC
TRBJ1-5	TRBV7-2	-	CASSRQTLEPQHF	TGTGCCAGCAGCAGACAGACCCTTGAGCCCCAGCATTTT
TRBJ1-4	TRBV9	-	CASSARRGEKLFF	TGTGCCAGCAGCGCAAGACGAGGAGAAAAACTGTTTTTT
TRBJ2-1	TRBV9	TRBD2	CASSVTARGGPYNEQFF	TGTGCCAGCAGCGTGACGGCCCGGGGGGGCCCCTACAATGAGCAGTTCTTC
TRBJ2-5	TRBV10-3	-	CATRFDGGQETQYF	TGTGCCACCCGGTTCGACGGGGGCCAAGAGACCCAGTACTTC
TRBJ1-1	TRBV19	-	CASSISSYTEAFF	TGTGCCAGTAGTATATCCAGTTACACTGAAGCTTTCTTT
TRBJ2-3	TRBV7-9	-	CASSSGRSGSTDTQYF	TGTGCCAGCAGCTCTGGTAGGAGCGGGAGCACAGATACGCAGTATTTT
TRBJ1-1	TRBV5-4	TRBD1	CASSSRQGAKAFF	TGTGCCAGCAGCTCCAGACAGGGGGCGAAAGCTTTCTTT
TRBJ1-6	TRBV3-1/TRBV3-2	-	CASSQVGGLDNSPLHF	TGTGCCAGCAGCCAAGTGGGCGGGTTGGATAATTCACCCCTCCACTTT
TRBJ2-7	TRBV7-2	-	CASSLQDLYEQYF	TGTGCCAGCAGCTTACAGGACCTCTACGAGCAGTACTTC
TRBJ2-2	TRBV23-1	-	CASSPCALNTGELFF	TGCGCCAGCAGTCCCTGCGCATTGAACACCGGGGAGCTGTTTTTT
TRBJ2-7	TRBV28	TRBD1	CATLGQGAFWSAIYEQYF	TGTGCCACCCTAGGACAGGGGGCTTTCTGGAGCGCTATTTACGAGCAGTACTTC
TRBJ1-6	TRBV30	-	CAWSHPYNSPLHF	TGTGCCTGGTCCCACCCCTATAATTCACCCCTCCACTTT
TRBJ1-5	TRBV28	-	CASSSPNGPQHF	TGTGCCAGCAGTTCCCCCAATGGGCCCCAGCATTTT
TRBJ1-4	TRBV18	TRBD1	CASSGTGYEKLFF	TGTGCCAGCTCCGGGACAGGATATGAAAAACTGTTTTTT
TRBJ2-1	TRBV19	TRBD1	CASSNSDRGVNEQFF	TGTGCCAGTAGCAATAGCGACAGGGGGGTAAATGAGCAGTTCTTC
TRBJ2-1	TRBV6-6	TRBD1	CASRIDRVGDNEQFF	TGTGCCAGCAGAATCGACAGGGTTGGGGACAATGAGCAGTTCTTC